The 4 T cell receptor beta chains in this list originate from one sample, sequenced in a study of cytomegalovirus exposure and HLA in healthy donors. 13 Jbeta primers and 60 Vbeta primers were used for the PCR. The method was immunoSEQ multiplex PCR; TCRdb's version includes in-frame clones alone and lacks a portion of them. This sample's table has 150,000 to 200,000 clones. Sequenced material: PBMCs. Receptors were obtained from a woman between 18 and 29 years old in good health and CMV-seropositive.

The chain combines TRBV5-1 with TRBJ1-1; TRBD1 matches 7 bases. Germline CDR1 SGHRS, CDR2 YFSETQ. The CDR3 consists of 14 residues. The V and J ends lost 4 bases and 1 base, in that order; junction bases with no gene match: 4. CDR3 amino acids: CASSARDRNTEAFF. CDR3 coding DNA: TGCGCCAGCAGCGCCCGGGACAGGAACACTGAAGCTTTCTTT.

The chain is built from TRBV7-2 and TRBJ2-5, with 8 bases matching TRBD2. V dropped 6 bases and J dropped 2; count of bases not matched to a gene: 11. The CDR3 totals 16 residues. Germline V lookup: CDR1 SGHTA, CDR2 FQGNSA. The CDR3 here is CASSQRGGGPQETQYF. CDR3 DNA: TGTGCCAGCAGTCAGAGGGGCGGGGGGCCTCAAGAGACCCAGTACTTC.

The chain employs TRBV11-2 and TRBJ2-5; D unresolved. Germline assignment: CDR1 SGHAT and CDR2 FQNNGV. This CDR3 contains 14 residues. Trimming removed 10 bases from V and 5 bases from J, with 20 bases in between. CDR3 region: CAITPYSPGETQYF. CDR3 coding DNA: TGTGCCATCACCCCCTACTCGCCCGGGGAGACCCAGTACTTC.

The CDR3 region is CASSRGTGYNEKLFF. CDR3 nucleotide sequence: TGTGCCAGCAGCCGAGGGACAGGCTATAATGAAAAACTGTTTTTT. The chain links TRBV5-4 to TRBJ1-4; 8 nucleotides agree with TRBD1. The CDR3 spans 15 residues. The J segment lost 4 bases and the V segment lost 4 bases, leaving 6 bases of the junction unmatched. In germline, CDR1 is SGHNT, CDR2 YYREEE (reference sequence).